Each of the 15 T cell receptor beta chains below was sequenced from the same sample in a study of cytomegalovirus exposure and HLA in healthy donors. PCR was performed using 60 Vbeta and 13 Jbeta primers. The data were produced by immunoSEQ multiplex PCR, yet TCRdb's version contains in-frame clones alone and is incomplete. The sample comprises 160,000 or so clones, around 81% of which are singletons, and under 15% rests with the top ten. The sample consisted of PBMCs. These receptors came from a woman aged 45-60 years in good health and CMV-seronegative.

This clone was counted between two and nine times. The chain is built from TRBV7-2 and TRBJ2-1; 10 nucleotides align to TRBD2. After removal of 3 bases from V and 6 bases from J, the junction contained 5 bases not matched to a gene. Looked up from germline, CDR1 is SGHTA and CDR2 is FQGNSA. The CDR3 has 15 amino acids. This chain's CDR3 is CASSFLAGVANEQFF. As DNA, the CDR3 is TGTGCCAGCAGCTTTCTAGCGGGGGTAGCCAATGAGCAGTTCTTC. The variable domain in full, with the rest retrieved from reference TRBV7-2 and TRBJ2-1, is GAGVSQSPSNKVTEKGKDVELRCDPISGHTALYWYRQSLGQGLEFLIYFQGNSAPDKSGLPSDRFSAERTGGSVSTLTIQRTQQEDSAVYLCASSFLAGVANEQFFGPGTRLTVL.

The sample holds one count of this clone. The rearrangement uses TRBV12-5 and TRBJ2-3; D uncertain. V was cut by 5 bases and J by 4 bases, with 13 bases left in between. Germline values: CDR1 LGHNT, CDR2 FRNRAP. The CDR3 is 14 residues long. In DNA form, the CDR3 reads TGTGCTAGTGGTGCTTACCAGCAGGCAGATACGCAGTATTTT. This sequence encodes CASGAYQQADTQYF.

The CDR3 DNA follows: TGTGCCAGCAGTGAATCGCCGAGTATAACCTCCTACAATGAGCAGTTCTTC. It yields the protein CASSESPSITSYNEQFF. The chain combines TRBV2 with TRBJ2-1; D is undetermined. Trimming pared 2 bases from V and 0 bases from J, leaving 14 bases between. Germline V lookup: CDR1 SNHLY, CDR2 FYNNEI. The CDR3 runs 17 residues.

This clone was recorded a few times. The V gene is TRBV12-5, the J gene TRBJ2-1; possible D gene TRBD2, 5 bases. Germline V gene sequence: CDR1 LGHNT, CDR2 FRNRAP. The V and J ends lost 7 bases and 5 bases respectively, with 12 bases between them. The CDR3 contains 13 residues. CDR3 in DNA: TGTGCTAGTGTCGGGATTAAAGACAATGAGCAGTTCTTC. Amino acid sequence: CASVGIKDNEQFF.

The J gene is TRBJ1-2, the V gene TRBV7-9, with a possible D match to TRBD1 (5 bases). The V gene lost 5 bases and the J gene lost 5 bases, with 12 bases spanning the gap. The CDR3 runs 13 residues. The germline gives CDR1 SEHNR, CDR2 FQNEAQ (reference sequence). Written as DNA, the CDR3 is TGTGCCAGCAGCCTAGGCGGGGCTTATGGCTACACCTTC. Translated: CASSLGGAYGYTF.

The DNA of the CDR3 is TGTGCCACCAGCAGAGACAGGCTTCAGAACGGGGAGCTGTTTTTT. Translated: CATSRDRLQNGELFF. The V call is TRBV15, the J call TRBJ2-2; no definite D call. The CDR3 consists of 15 residues. Germline CDR1 LNHNV, CDR2 YYDKDF (reference sequence). The V and J ends lost 0 bases and 7 bases respectively, with 12 bases between them.

The chain joins TRBV9 to TRBJ1-1; no definite D call. Per germline, CDR1 SGDLS and CDR2 YYNGEE. The CDR3 loop spans 13 amino acids. Between the trimmed V and J ends, which lost 3 bases and 1 base, there was a span of 7 bases. CDR3 coding DNA: TGTGCCAGCAGCGCGGGGTGGAACACTGAAGCTTTCTTT. Translation gives CASSAGWNTEAFF.

The chain joins TRBV7-3 to TRBJ2-7; TRBD2 might be the D (5 bases). The V gene's germline CDR1 is SGHTA and CDR2 FQGTGA. The CDR3 extends over 12 amino acids. V shed 3 bases and J shed 4 bases, with 7 bases lying between them. CDR3 residues: CASSLTGYEQYF. The CDR3 region has the DNA TGTGCCAGCAGCTTGACGGGGTACGAGCAGTACTTC. The variable domain in full, completed from reference TRBV7-3 and TRBJ2-7, reads GAGVSQTPSNKVTEKGKYVELRCDPISGHTALYWYRQSLGQGPEFLIYFQGTGAADDSGLPNDRFFAVRPEGSVSTLKIQRTERGDSAVYLCASSLTGYEQYFGPGTRLTVT.

This clone was seen more than once but under ten times. V is TRBV10-2 and J is TRBJ2-1, with 12 bases aligning to TRBD2. There are 15 residues in the CDR3. Germline V gene lookup returns CDR1 WSHSY and CDR2 SAAADI. Unmatched junction bases numbered 9, after V lost 8 bases and J lost 7 bases. The CDR3 reads CASCPTSGRGNEQFF. The CDR3 DNA reads as TGCGCCAGCTGTCCGACTAGCGGGAGAGGTAATGAGCAGTTCTTC.

Notes on this clone: Within the sample, other DNA sequences also encode this same CDR3. The chain has TRBV7-2 and TRBJ1-2; a possible D gene is TRBD1 (5 bases). CDR3 length equals 13 residues. V was clipped by 5 bases and J by 2 bases, with 9 bases between them. CDR1 is SGHTA, CDR2 FQGNSA, per germline. CDR3 sequence: CASSPDINYGYTF. DNA for the CDR3: TGTGCCAGCAGCCCGGACATCAACTATGGCTACACCTTC. The full variable domain, completed using reference TRBV7-2 and TRBJ1-2, is GAGVSQSPSNKVTEKGKDVELRCDPISGHTALYWYRQSLGQGLEFLIYFQGNSAPDKSGLPSDRFSAERTGGSVSTLTIQRTQQEDSAVYLCASSPDINYGYTFGSGTRLTVV.

The chain carries TRBV7-8 and TRBJ2-7, with TRBD1 matching 9 bases. Germline V gene lookup returns CDR1 SGHVS and CDR2 FQNEAQ. The CDR3 sequence is 14 residues long. With 5 bases clipped from V and 5 bases from J, the junction kept 7 bases outside the gene matches. This CDR3 reads CASSPNRGLDEQYF. The DNA of the CDR3 is TGTGCCAGCAGCCCTAACAGGGGGCTCGACGAGCAGTACTTC.

The chain joins TRBV7-2 to TRBJ2-6; possibly TRBD2 for D (6 bases). CDR1 is SGHTA and CDR2 is FQGNSA in the germline V gene. The germline V and J ends were trimmed by 3 bases and 0 bases, with 15 bases remaining between them. This CDR3 spans 18 amino acids. CDR3 sequence reads: CASSFTGLRSSGANVLTF. Here the CDR3 DNA reads TGTGCCAGCAGCTTCACGGGACTGCGGAGCTCTGGGGCCAACGTCCTGACTTTC.

The CDR3 loop reads CASSAGTEQGTGVNTEAFF. The DNA for the CDR3 is TGTGCCAGCAGCGCCGGGACGGAGCAGGGGACAGGGGTGAACACTGAAGCTTTCTTT. V usage is TRBV21-1 and J usage is TRBJ1-1; the table names TRBD1, a call not compared with the DNA. TRBV21-1 counts as a pseudogene. The length of the CDR3 is 19 residues.

This sequence joins TRBV10-3 and TRBJ2-3; TRBD2 matches at 10 bases. Germline V gene sequence: CDR1 ENHRY, CDR2 SYGVKD. Germline trimming cut 6 bases from V and 3 bases from J; bases unmatched to any gene: 9. This CDR3 has 16 amino acids. CDR3 residues: CAIRLPSGGATDTQYF. The CDR3 DNA reads TGTGCCATCAGGCTTCCGAGCGGGGGGGCGACAGATACGCAGTATTTT.

This chain connects TRBV29-1 to TRBJ2-1; a weak D match, TRBD1 (6 bases). V gave up 6 bases and J gave up 4 bases, with 16 bases separating them. Germline assignment: CDR1 SQVTM and CDR2 ANQGSEA. The CDR3 loop spans 14 amino acids. The CDR3 DNA follows: TGCAGCGTGCCTTCAGGGGTACTATACAATGAGCAGTTCTTC. This codes for CSVPSGVLYNEQFF.